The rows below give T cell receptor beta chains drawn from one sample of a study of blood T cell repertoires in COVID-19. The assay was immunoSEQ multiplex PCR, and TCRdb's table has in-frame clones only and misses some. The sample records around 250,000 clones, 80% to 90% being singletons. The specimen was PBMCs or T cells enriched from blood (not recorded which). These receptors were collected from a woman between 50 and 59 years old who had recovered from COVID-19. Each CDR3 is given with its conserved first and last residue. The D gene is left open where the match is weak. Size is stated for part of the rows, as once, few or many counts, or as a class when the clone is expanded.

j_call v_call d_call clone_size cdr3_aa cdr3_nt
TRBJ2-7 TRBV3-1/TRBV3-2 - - CASSPRDGAYEQYF TGTGCCAGCAGCCCGCGGGACGGTGCCTACGAGCAGTACTTC
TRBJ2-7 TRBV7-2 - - CASSFNLRSYEQYF TGTGCCAGCAGCTTTAATCTTCGCTCCTACGAGCAGTACTTC
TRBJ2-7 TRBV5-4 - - CASSVPQGYEQYF TGTGCCAGCAGCGTCCCACAGGGTTACGAGCAGTACTTC
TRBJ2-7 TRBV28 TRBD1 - CAANRDRPYEQYF TGTGCCGCTAACCGGGACAGGCCCTACGAGCAGTACTTC
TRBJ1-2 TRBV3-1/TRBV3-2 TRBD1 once CASSRNRGHGYTF TGTGCCAGCAGCCGGAACAGGGGGCATGGCTACACCTTC
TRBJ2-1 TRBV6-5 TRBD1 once CASKRTGVRNEQFF TGTGCCAGCAAGCGGACAGGGGTCAGGAATGAGCAGTTCTTC
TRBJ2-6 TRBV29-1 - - CSVESGDRDYSGANVLTF TGCAGCGTTGAGTCGGGGGACAGAGATTACTCTGGGGCCAACGTCCTGACTTTC
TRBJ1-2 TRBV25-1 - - CASTGWQGGGYGYTF TGTGCCAGCACAGGTTGGCAGGGAGGGGGCTATGGCTACACCTTC
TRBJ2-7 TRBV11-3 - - CASSAGQIYEQYF TGTGCCAGCAGCGCGGGACAGATCTACGAGCAGTACTTC
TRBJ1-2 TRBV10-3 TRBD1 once CAISESTGGGYTF TGTGCCATCAGTGAGTCCACAGGGGGTGGCTACACCTTC
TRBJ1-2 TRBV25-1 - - CASTGNYGYTF TGTGCCAGCACCGGTAACTATGGCTACACCTTC
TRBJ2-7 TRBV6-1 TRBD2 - CASSEARLAGFNEQYF TGTGCCAGCAGTGAAGCTCGACTAGCGGGGTTCAACGAGCAGTACTTC
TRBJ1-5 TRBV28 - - CASSLFSVYQPQHF TGTGCCAGCAGTTTATTTTCAGTATATCAGCCCCAGCATTTT
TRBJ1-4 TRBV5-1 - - CASSLQDSEKLFF TGCGCCAGCAGCTTACAGGATTCCGAAAAACTGTTTTTT
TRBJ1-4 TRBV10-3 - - CASNRVINEKLFF TGTGCCTCAAACAGGGTCATAAATGAAAAACTGTTTTTT
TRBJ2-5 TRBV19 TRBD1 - CASSMGQGGQETQYF TGTGCCAGTAGTATGGGACAGGGAGGCCAAGAGACCCAGTACTTC
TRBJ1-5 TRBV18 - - CASSPRQASNQPQHF TGTGCCAGCTCACCGAGACAGGCTAGCAATCAGCCCCAGCATTTT
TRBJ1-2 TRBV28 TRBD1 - CASSLSAGGYGYTF TGTGCCAGCAGTTTATCAGCAGGGGGCTATGGCTACACCTTC
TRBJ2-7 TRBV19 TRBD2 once CASSALAGGPYEQYF TGTGCCAGTAGTGCCCTAGCGGGAGGGCCCTACGAGCAGTACTTC
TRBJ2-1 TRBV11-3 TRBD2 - CASSLSTSGYNEQFF TGTGCCAGCAGCTTAAGCACTAGCGGGTACAATGAGCAGTTCTTC
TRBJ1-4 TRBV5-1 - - CASSWGGEKLFF TGCGCCAGCAGTTGGGGAGGTGAAAAACTGTTTTTT
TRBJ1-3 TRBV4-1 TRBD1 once CASSQARGQAITFSGNTIYF TGCGCCAGCAGCCAAGCGCGTGGACAGGCCATTACTTTCTCTGGAAACACCATATATTTT
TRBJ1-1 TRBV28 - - CASSRGIEAFF TGTGCCAGCAGTCGGGGAATTGAAGCTTTCTTT
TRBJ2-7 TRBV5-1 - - CASGLESGYEQYF TGCGCCAGCGGCCTAGAATCGGGTTACGAGCAGTACTTC
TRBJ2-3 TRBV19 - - CASSIGNRDTQYF TGTGCCAGTAGTATAGGCAACAGAGATACGCAGTATTTT
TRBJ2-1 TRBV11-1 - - CASSLADYSSYNEQFF TGTGCCAGCAGCTTAGCAGACTACAGCTCCTACAATGAGCAGTTCTTC
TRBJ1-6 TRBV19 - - CASSIEPDSSWNSPLHF TGTGCCAGTAGTATAGAACCGGACAGCTCATGGAATTCACCCCTCCACTTT
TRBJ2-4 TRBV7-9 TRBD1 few CASSLGQSKGDIQYF TGTGCCAGCAGCTTGGGACAGTCAAAAGGAGACATTCAGTACTTC
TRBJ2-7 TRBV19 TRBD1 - CASSLMTGATYEQYF TGTGCCAGTAGCCTAATGACAGGGGCTACCTACGAGCAGTACTTC
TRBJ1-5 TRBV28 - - CASSKGLRRQPQHF TGTGCCAGCAGTAAGGGGCTTAGGAGACAGCCCCAGCATTTT
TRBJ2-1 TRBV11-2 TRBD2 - CASSFPWDGAGRVNNEQFF TGTGCCAGCAGCTTTCCCTGGGACGGAGCGGGAAGAGTAAACAATGAGCAGTTCTTC
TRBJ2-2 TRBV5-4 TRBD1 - CASSLWTGVNTGELFF TGTGCCAGCAGCCTATGGACAGGGGTCAACACCGGGGAGCTGTTTTTT
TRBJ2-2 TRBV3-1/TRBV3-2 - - CASSQDVGAGERSYGELFF TGTGCCAGCAGCCAAGATGTGGGGGCAGGCGAAAGGTCGTACGGGGAGCTGTTTTTT
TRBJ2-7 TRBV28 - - CASSLLDLSGNYEQYF TGTGCCAGCAGTTTACTGGATTTGTCCGGGAACTACGAGCAGTACTTC
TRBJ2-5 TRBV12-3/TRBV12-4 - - CASSPLGGKAQYF TGTGCCAGCAGCCCCCTTGGAGGGAAGGCCCAGTACTTC
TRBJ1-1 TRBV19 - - CASSILRAIGTEAFF TGTGCCAGTAGTATACTCAGGGCGATCGGCACTGAAGCTTTCTTT
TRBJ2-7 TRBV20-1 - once CSASGVSSYEQYF TGCAGTGCTAGTGGCGTCTCCTCCTACGAGCAGTACTTC
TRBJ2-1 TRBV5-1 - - CASSLLPDHSYNEQFF TGCGCCAGCAGCTTGTTGCCAGATCATTCCTACAATGAGCAGTTCTTC